The next 25 T cell receptor beta chains were all read from a single sample in a study of PD-1 blockade in mismatch repair-deficient tumors. Data came from immunoSEQ multiplex PCR; TCRdb stores just in-frame clones and leaves some out. The data hold approximately 38,000 clones, with 70% to 90% observed a single time. This material consisted of peripheral blood, taken 75 to 85 weeks after starting pembrolizumab. These receptors all come from an adult with mismatch repair-deficient cancer.

V and J are TRBV5-8 and TRBJ2-1; D is unclear. With 1 base removed from V and 5 bases from J, the gap between germline ends came to 1 base. Germline assignment: CDR1 SGHTS and CDR2 YDEGEE. The CDR3 contains 11 residues. The CDR3 here is CASSLHNEQFF. In DNA form, the CDR3 reads TGTGCCAGCAGCTTGCACAATGAGCAGTTCTTC.

This rearrangement joins TRBV28 to TRBJ2-7; the D gene could be TRBD1 or TRBD2 (5 bases each). V lost 5 bases and J lost 2, with 13 bases in between. The CDR3 is 14 amino acids. Germline CDR1 is MDHEN and CDR2 is SYDVKM. The CDR3: CASSMGPSPYEQYF. The CDR3 region has the DNA TGTGCCAGCAGTATGGGACCTAGCCCCTACGAGCAGTACTTC.

The chain has TRBV7-3 and TRBJ2-1; no clear D. The CDR3 extends over 11 amino acids. With 5 bases removed from V and 11 bases from J, the gap between germline ends came to 10 bases. CDR1 SGHTA and CDR2 FQGTGA come from the germline V gene. CDR3 coding DNA: TGTGCCAGCAGCCTAGGTTCGAAGCAGTTCTTC. It encodes CASSLGSKQFF.

V gene TRBV11-2 combines with J gene TRBJ2-3, with D hard to call. Germline V CDR1 and CDR2: SGHAT, FQNNGV. The CDR3 sequence is 12 residues long. V was clipped by 1 base and J by 5 bases, with 4 bases between them. The CDR3: CASSLARDTQYF. CDR3 DNA: TGTGCCAGCAGCTTAGCGCGAGATACGCAGTATTTT.

V is TRBV5-6 and J is TRBJ1-3; the D gene is possibly TRBD1 (5 bases). The germline V gene has CDR1 SGHDT and CDR2 YYEEEE. The CDR3 has 17 amino acids. V lost 0 bases, J lost 0 bases, and 13 bases lay in between. The CDR3 bases are TGTGCCAGCAGCTTGGCGCAGGGCCTCTACTCTGGAAACACCATATATTTT. This gives the protein CASSLAQGLYSGNTIYF.

CDR3 protein: CASSPGTRVTEAFF. The CDR3 coding sequence is TGTGCCAGCAGTCCCGGGACTAGGGTCACTGAAGCTTTCTTT. This chain connects TRBV27 to TRBJ1-1; perhaps TRBD1 as D (5 bases). From germline, CDR1 is MNHEY and CDR2 SMNVEV (reference sequence). The CDR3 totals 14 residues. The V and J ends lost 5 bases and 4 bases respectively, with 14 bases between them.

In this sample, this clone turned up a few times. The rearrangement joins TRBV5-4 to TRBJ2-4; 9 nucleotides align to TRBD1. Germline V lookup: CDR1 SGHNT, CDR2 YYREEE (reference sequence). This CDR3 region has 15 residues. V dropped 0 bases and J dropped 7; count of bases not matched to a gene: 5. CDR3 region: CASSLESGTGNIQYF. CDR3 DNA sequence: TGTGCCAGCAGCTTGGAATCCGGGACAGGGAACATTCAGTACTTC.

The chain has TRBV7-2 and TRBJ1-2, with 9 bases fitting TRBD1. Germline V gene data show CDR1 as SGHTA and CDR2 as FQGNSA. The CDR3 runs 15 residues. The V segment lost 1 base and the J segment 2 bases; nucleotides outside the gene matches: 2. The CDR3 bases are TGTGCCAGCAGCTTAGATGGGACAGGGAACTATGGCTACACCTTC. Its translation: CASSLDGTGNYGYTF.

The genes are TRBV5-4 and TRBJ2-2; 14 bases fit TRBD2. V lost 0 bases to trimming and J lost 0 bases; unmatched junction nucleotides: 1. There are 18 residues in the CDR3. The V gene's germline CDR1 is SGHNT and CDR2 YYREEE (reference sequence). CDR3 DNA: TGTGCCAGCAGCTTGGGGACTAGCGGGAGGTCGAACACCGGGGAGCTGTTTTTT. It specifies CASSLGTSGRSNTGELFF.

This rearrangement joins TRBV5-1 to TRBJ2-1; 13 nucleotides match TRBD2. V lost 3 bases to trimming and J lost 10 bases; unmatched junction nucleotides: 7. Germline-derived CDR1 and CDR2 are SGHRS and YFSETQ. CDR3 length: 15 residues. This CDR3 reads CASSSRTSGSGEQFF. CDR3 nucleotides: TGCGCCAGCAGCTCCCGGACTAGCGGGAGTGGGGAGCAGTTCTTC.

The chain couples TRBV19 to TRBJ2-7; perhaps TRBD2 as D (5 bases). Trimming took 5 bases from V and 0 from J, leaving 14 bases between them. Germline values: CDR1 LNHDA, CDR2 SQIVND (reference sequence). This CDR3 region has 15 residues. CDR3 region: CASSASSATSYEQYF. CDR3 nucleotide sequence: TGTGCCAGTAGTGCTAGCTCGGCGACCTCCTACGAGCAGTACTTC.

A single count supports this clone. The V call is TRBV2, the J call TRBJ1-1; tentative D call: TRBD1 (5 bases). V was cut by 7 bases and J by 4 bases, with 16 bases left in between. In germline, CDR1 is SNHLY, CDR2 FYNNEI. The CDR3 has 14 residues. CDR3 nucleotide sequence: TGTGCCAGCAACCGAGGGGAAGGTGGCACTGAAGCTTTCTTT. It translates to CASNRGEGGTEAFF.

The chain joins TRBV19 to TRBJ1-2; TRBD1 matches at 8 bases. Per germline, CDR1 LNHDA and CDR2 SQIVND (reference sequence). The CDR3 is 14 residues long. V lost 5 bases, J lost 0 bases, and 2 bases stayed unmatched. The CDR3 DNA is TGTGCCAGTAGTTCGACAGGGGCTAACTATGGCTACACCTTC. It yields the protein CASSSTGANYGYTF.

By sample share, this clone is large. The rearrangement uses TRBV19 and TRBJ2-1; 7 nucleotides align to TRBD2. This CDR3 contains 14 residues. V dropped 3 bases and J dropped 3; count of bases not matched to a gene: 2. CDR1 LNHDA and CDR2 SQIVND come from the germline V gene (reference sequence). The CDR3 sequence: CASSIGGSYNEQFF. DNA of the CDR3: TGTGCCAGTAGTATTGGCGGGAGCTACAATGAGCAGTTCTTC. The entire variable domain, with the rest obtained from reference TRBV19 and TRBJ2-1, is as follows: DGGITQSPKYLFRKEGQNVTLSCEQNLNHDAMYWYRQDPGQGLRLIYYSQIVNDFQKGDIAEGYSVSREKKESFPLTVTSAQKNPTAFYLCASSIGGSYNEQFFGPGTRLTVL.

The rearrangement joins TRBV9 to TRBJ1-1; D is unresolved. The CDR3 has 13 amino acids. CDR1 SGDLS and CDR2 YYNGEE come from the germline V gene. Trimming removed 4 bases at V and 4 bases at J, with 11 bases between. The CDR3 protein is CASSSGLITEAFF. The DNA of the CDR3 is TGTGCCAGCAGCTCCGGACTGATCACTGAAGCTTTCTTT.

The chain recombines TRBV29-1 with TRBJ2-7; TRBD1 matches 8 bases. J gave up 6 bases and V 6 bases, and 13 bases lay outside the gene matches. The CDR3 length is 14 residues. Per the germline V gene, CDR1 is SQVTM and CDR2 is ANQGSEA. CDR3 loop: CSVGQGSSFGEQYF. In DNA, the CDR3 is TGCAGCGTAGGACAGGGTAGTTCCTTCGGCGAGCAGTACTTC.

This chain links TRBV4-1 with TRBJ1-4; 10 positions agree with TRBD1. V dropped 2 bases and J dropped 4; count of bases not matched to a gene: 4. The CDR3 spans 16 residues. Germline CDR1 MGHRA, CDR2 YSYEKL. CDR3 nucleotides: TGCGCCAGCAGCCAATTGGGACAGGGGTATAATGAAAAACTGTTTTTT. This translates into CASSQLGQGYNEKLFF.

The gene calls are TRBV9 and TRBJ2-5; TRBD1 matches at 9 bases. Trimming removed 0 bases from V and 5 bases from J; junction bases left unmatched: 11. The CDR3 totals 17 residues. Germline V gene sequence: CDR1 SGDLS, CDR2 YYNGEE. Here the CDR3 DNA reads TGTGCCAGCAGCGTAGCTGCACAGGGGGCTCAGGAGGAGACCCAGTACTTC. Translated, it gives CASSVAAQGAQEETQYF.

There are a few counts of this clone. This same CDR3 is encoded by further DNA sequences in the sample. As DNA, the CDR3 is TGTGCCAGCTCACCACCGCCGGGGCGGGAGACCCAGTACTTC. Its translation is CASSPPPGRETQYF. This rearrangement joins TRBV18 to TRBJ2-5; D could derive from TRBD1 or TRBD2 (5 bases each). The V end lost 0 bases, the J end lost 5 bases, and 10 bases lay between the germline ends. This CDR3 has 14 amino acids. CDR1 KGHSH and CDR2 LQKENI come from the germline V gene.

J is TRBJ2-7 and V is TRBV11-3, with 7 bases that match TRBD2. V dropped 0 bases and J dropped 3; count of bases not matched to a gene: 8. The length of the CDR3 is 16 residues. In germline, CDR1 is SGHNT, CDR2 YENEEA. This CDR3 reads CASSLEASGGGYEQYF. The CDR3 DNA follows: TGTGCCAGCAGCTTAGAGGCTAGTGGGGGGGGCTACGAGCAGTACTTC.

The chain uses TRBV11-3 and TRBJ2-3, with D unresolved. The ends were cut back, 1 base at V and 5 bases at J, with 16 bases in the middle. The CDR3 contains 16 residues. Germline V gene data show CDR1 as SGHNT and CDR2 as YENEEA. The CDR3 protein is CASSLGGQSSGDTQYF. CDR3 nucleotides: TGTGCCAGCAGCTTAGGTGGTCAGAGCTCGGGAGATACGCAGTATTTT.

The chain carries TRBV2 and TRBJ2-7; TRBD2 matches at 9 bases. Per the germline V gene, CDR1 is SNHLY and CDR2 is FYNNEI. The CDR3 runs to 14 residues. Trimming removed 5 bases from V and 7 bases from J; junction bases left unmatched: 9. CDR3 DNA sequence: TGTGCCAGCAGTATTGTAGCGGGAGTGGGGGAGCAGTACTTC. Its translation: CASSIVAGVGEQYF.

This chain connects TRBV30 to TRBJ2-6; D is tentatively TRBD1 or TRBD2 (5 bases each). This CDR3 has 19 residues. V was clipped by 0 bases and J by 0 bases, with 18 bases between them. Germline CDR1 GTSNPN, CDR2 SVGIG (reference sequence). The CDR3 DNA follows: TGTGCCTGGAGTGTACGTAGGGACGTGATAATCTCTGGGGCCAACGTCCTGACTTTC. It yields the protein CAWSVRRDVIISGANVLTF.

The V and J genes are TRBV6-5 and TRBJ1-5; D is ambiguous. CDR1 is MNHEY, CDR2 SVGAGI, per germline. The CDR3 has 14 residues. Trimming stripped 2 bases from V and 4 bases from J, with 9 bases between. CDR3 region: CASSYLMLNQPQHF. The CDR3 nucleotides are TGTGCCAGCAGTTACCTGATGTTGAATCAGCCCCAGCATTTT.

The rearrangement joins TRBV7-2 to TRBJ2-7, with D hard to call. The V end lost 5 bases, the J end lost 4 bases, and 9 bases lay between the germline ends. This CDR3 is 12 amino acids long. In germline, CDR1 is SGHTA, CDR2 FQGNSA. The DNA of the CDR3 is TGTGCCAGCAGCCGCGAAATGTACGAGCAGTACTTC. It encodes CASSREMYEQYF.